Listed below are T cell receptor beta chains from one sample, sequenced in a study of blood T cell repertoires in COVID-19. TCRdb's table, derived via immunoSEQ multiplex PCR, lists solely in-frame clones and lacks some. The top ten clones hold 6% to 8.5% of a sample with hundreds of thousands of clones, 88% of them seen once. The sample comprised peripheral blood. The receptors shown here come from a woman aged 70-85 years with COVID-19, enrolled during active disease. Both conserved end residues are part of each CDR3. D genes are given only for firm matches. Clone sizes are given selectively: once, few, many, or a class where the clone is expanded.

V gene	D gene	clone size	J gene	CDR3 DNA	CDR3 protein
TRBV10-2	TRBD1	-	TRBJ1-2	TGCGCCAGTTCAGGGGGAAACTATGGCTACACCTTC	CASSGGNYGYTF
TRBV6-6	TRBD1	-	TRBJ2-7	TGTGCCAGCAGTAGGGACAGGGCGTACGAGCAGTACTTC	CASSRDRAYEQYF
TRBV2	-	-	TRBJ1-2	TGTGCCAGCAACCTCCAGGGGTTCAGCTATGGCTACACCTTC	CASNLQGFSYGYTF
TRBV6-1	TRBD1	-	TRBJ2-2	TGTGCCAGCAGTGAAGGGTGGACAGGGCCCACCGGGGAGCTGTTTTTT	CASSEGWTGPTGELFF
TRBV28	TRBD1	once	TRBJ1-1	TGTGCCAGCAGAGGGTCCGGGACAGGGAACACTGAAGCTTTCTTT	CASRGSGTGNTEAFF
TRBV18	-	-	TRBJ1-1	TGTGCCAGCTGTGACGAGAGGACTGAAGCTTTCTTT	CASCDERTEAFF
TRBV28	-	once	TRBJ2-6	TGTGCCAGCAGGGAGCATTCCTCTGGGGCCAACGTCCTGACTTTC	CASREHSSGANVLTF
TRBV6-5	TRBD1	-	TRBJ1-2	TGTGCCAGCACCCGGACAGGGTACTATGGCTACACCTTC	CASTRTGYYGYTF
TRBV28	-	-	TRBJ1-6	TGTGCCAGCACCTCCCAGCGGAGGGGCTTTCAGAGCTCCTATAATTCACCCCTCCACTTT	CASTSQRRGFQSSYNSPLHF
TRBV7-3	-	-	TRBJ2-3	TGTGCCAGCAGCTTAGAGTATGCGGGGACAGATACGCAGTATTTT	CASSLEYAGTDTQYF
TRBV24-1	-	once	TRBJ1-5	TGTGCCACCAGTGAGGGGCAGGGGTGGGGGAATCAGCCCCAGCATTTT	CATSEGQGWGNQPQHF
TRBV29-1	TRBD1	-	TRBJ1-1	TGCAGCGTCTCGGACAGGGCTAACACTGAAGCTTTCTTT	CSVSDRANTEAFF
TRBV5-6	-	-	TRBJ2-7	TGTGCCAGCAGCTACAGACAGGCCCCTTACGAGCAGTACTTC	CASSYRQAPYEQYF
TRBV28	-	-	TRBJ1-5	TGTGCCAGCAGCTACGAGGGGCCCCAGCATTTT	CASSYEGPQHF
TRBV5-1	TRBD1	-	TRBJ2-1	TGCGCCAGCGGCGACAGGGCTATCTACAATGAGCAGTTCTTC	CASGDRAIYNEQFF
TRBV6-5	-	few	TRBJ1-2	TGTGCCAGCACTTGGACAGCGGGAAACTATGGCTACACCTTC	CASTWTAGNYGYTF
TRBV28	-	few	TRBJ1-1	TGTGCCAGCAGCCTTCGGGACTACCTGAACACTGAAGCTTTCTTT	CASSLRDYLNTEAFF
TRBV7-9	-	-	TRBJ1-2	TGTGCCGGGCGCGGGGGAGCCTATGGCTACACCTTC	CAGRGGAYGYTF
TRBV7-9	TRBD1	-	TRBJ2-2	TGTGCCAGCACCTGGGGACAGGGGGTCACCGGGGAGCTGTTTTTT	CASTWGQGVTGELFF
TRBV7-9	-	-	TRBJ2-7	TGTGCCAGCAGCTTAGTGCGCGGCCCTAGAGCCTACGAGCAGTACTTC	CASSLVRGPRAYEQYF
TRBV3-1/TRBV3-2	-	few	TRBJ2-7	TGTGCCAGCAGCCTCCTAGCGTTCCAGCAGTACTTC	CASSLLAFQQYF
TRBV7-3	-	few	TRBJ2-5	TGTGCCAGCAGCTTAAGGGCCAGGGATTCGTCAGAGACCCAGTACTTC	CASSLRARDSSETQYF
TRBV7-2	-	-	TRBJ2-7	TGTGCCAGCAGCTCTGGGGGTAGCGGCTACTACGAGCAGTACTTC	CASSSGGSGYYEQYF
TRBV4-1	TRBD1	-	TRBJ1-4	TGCGCCAGCAGCCGCCCTGGGCGGGACAGGGGAGTGGCTGAAAAACTGTTTTTT	CASSRPGRDRGVAEKLFF
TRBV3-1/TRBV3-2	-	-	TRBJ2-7	TGTGCCAGCAGCCTCCCGGGGGTTTTCTACGAGCAGTACTTC	CASSLPGVFYEQYF
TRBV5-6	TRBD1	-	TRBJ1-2	TGTGCCAGCAGCGCCTCCGGGACAGGGGGCATCTATGGCTACACCTTC	CASSASGTGGIYGYTF
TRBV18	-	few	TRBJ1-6	TGTGCCAGCTCACCAAGTGCAGGGGTTTTTTCACCCCTCCACTTT	CASSPSAGVFSPLHF
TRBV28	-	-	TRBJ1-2	TGTGCCAGCAAGGCAGAACGTAGGAGGGGCTACACCTTC	CASKAERRRGYTF
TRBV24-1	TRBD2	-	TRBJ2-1	TGTGCCACCAGTGCACCGGGACTAGCGGGCTACAATGAGCAGTTCTTC	CATSAPGLAGYNEQFF
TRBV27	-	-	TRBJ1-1	TGTGCCAGCAGTTTATTGGAGGAGGGGACTGAAGCTTTCTTT	CASSLLEEGTEAFF
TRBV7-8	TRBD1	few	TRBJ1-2	TGTGCCAGCAGCTTAGTGCGACAGGGGGAGTATGGCTACACCTTC	CASSLVRQGEYGYTF
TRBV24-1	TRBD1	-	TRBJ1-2	TGTGCCACCAGTGTCAGGACAGGAGGAGGCTACACCTTC	CATSVRTGGGYTF
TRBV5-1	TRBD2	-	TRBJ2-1	TGCGCCAGCAGCTTAATGTCCCCGGGACTAGAGCAGTTCTTC	CASSLMSPGLEQFF
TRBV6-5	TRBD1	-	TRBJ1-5	TGTGCCAGCGGACAGGGGTCGGAGCAGCCCCAGCATTTT	CASGQGSEQPQHF
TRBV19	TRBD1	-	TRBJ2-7	TGTGCCAGTAGTCAGGGGACAGGGGGTTTTTACGAGCAGTACTTC	CASSQGTGGFYEQYF
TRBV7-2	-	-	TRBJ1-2	TGTGCCAGCAGCTTAGCGTTCGATGGCTACACCTTC	CASSLAFDGYTF